Ten or more counts support the clone carrying this TCR beta chain. What it recognizes is unknown. A second PCR, run for about 7 to 11 cycles, used a sample-barcoded 5' primer plus a J-beta primer mix. TCRdb redid the calling of the 5' RACE reads with MiXCR, one entry per CDR3 protein. The sample lists hundreds of thousands of distinct CDR3 sequences, roughly 45% occurring once. Germline V gene data show CDR1 as SGHRS and CDR2 as YFSETQ. V lost 0 bases and J lost 4; bases outside the gene matches: 1. CDR3 length: 15 amino acids. This record comes from a study of blood T cells in healthy people across ages. Overall study findings and caveats: Diversity of TCR beta correlated strongly with naive T cell percentage. Among long-lived donors, naive CD4+ cells were more numerous and diversity higher than in aged donors.

The TCR sequence derives from a woman aged 55-69 years in good health. The J gene is TRBJ2-3, the V gene TRBV5-1, with 11 bases lining up with TRBD1. The material sequenced was blood. As DNA, the CDR3 is TGCGCCAGCAGCTTGGGGACAGGGGGCGCAGATACGCAGTATTTT. Translating it yields CASSLGTGGADTQYF. Full variable domain (missing parts from reference TRBV5-1 and TRBJ2-3): KAGVTQTPRYLIKTRGQQVTLSCSPISGHRSVSWYQQTPGQGLQFLFEYFSETQRNKGNFPGRFSGRQFSNSRSEMNVSTLELGDSALYLCASSLGTGGADTQYFGPGTRLTVL.